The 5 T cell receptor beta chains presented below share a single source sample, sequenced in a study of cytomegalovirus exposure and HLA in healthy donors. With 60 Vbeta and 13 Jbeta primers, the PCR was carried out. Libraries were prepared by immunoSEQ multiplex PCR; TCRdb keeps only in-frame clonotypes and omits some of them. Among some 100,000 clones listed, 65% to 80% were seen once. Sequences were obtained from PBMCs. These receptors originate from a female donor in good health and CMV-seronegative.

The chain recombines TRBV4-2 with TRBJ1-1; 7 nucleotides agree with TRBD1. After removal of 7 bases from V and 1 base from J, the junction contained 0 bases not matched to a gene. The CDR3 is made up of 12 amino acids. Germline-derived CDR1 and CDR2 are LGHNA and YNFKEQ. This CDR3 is CASTGGNTEAFF. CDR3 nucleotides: TGTGCCAGCACAGGGGGGAACACTGAAGCTTTCTTT.

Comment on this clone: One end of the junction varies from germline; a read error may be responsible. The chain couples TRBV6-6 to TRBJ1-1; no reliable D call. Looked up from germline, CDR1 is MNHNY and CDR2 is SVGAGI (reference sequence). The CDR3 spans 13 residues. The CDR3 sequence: CAGSRAPGTEAFF. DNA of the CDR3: TGTGCCGGCAGTAGAGCGCCTGGGACTGAAGCTTTCTTT.

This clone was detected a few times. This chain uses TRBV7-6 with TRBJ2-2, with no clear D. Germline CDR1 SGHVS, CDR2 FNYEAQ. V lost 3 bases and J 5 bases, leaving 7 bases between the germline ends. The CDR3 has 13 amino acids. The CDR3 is CASSFRATGELFF. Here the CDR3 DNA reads TGTGCCAGCAGCTTTAGAGCAACCGGGGAGCTGTTTTTT.

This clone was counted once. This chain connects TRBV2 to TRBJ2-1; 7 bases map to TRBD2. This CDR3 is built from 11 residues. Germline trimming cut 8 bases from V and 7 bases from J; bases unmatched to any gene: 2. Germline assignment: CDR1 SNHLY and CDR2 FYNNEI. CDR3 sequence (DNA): TGTGCCAGCTGGGGGGGTAATGAGCAGTTCTTC. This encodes CASWGGNEQFF.

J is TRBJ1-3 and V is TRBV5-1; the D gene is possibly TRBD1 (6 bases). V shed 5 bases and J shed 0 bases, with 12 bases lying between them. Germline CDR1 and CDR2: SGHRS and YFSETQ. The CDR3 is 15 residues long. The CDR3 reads CASRQGINSGNTIYF. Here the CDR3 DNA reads TGCGCCAGCAGGCAGGGGATAAACTCTGGAAACACCATATATTTT. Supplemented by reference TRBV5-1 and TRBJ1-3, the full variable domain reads KAGVTQTPRYLIKTRGQQVTLSCSPISGHRSVSWYQQTPGQGLQFLFEYFSETQRNKGNFPGRFSGRQFSNSRSEMNVSTLELGDSALYLCASRQGINSGNTIYFGEGSWLTVV.